Shown below are 29 T cell receptor beta chains from a single sample sequenced in a study of cytomegalovirus exposure and HLA in healthy donors. Primers: 60 Vbeta forward and 13 Jbeta reverse. Measured with immunoSEQ multiplex PCR; TCRdb has only the in-frame clones, and not every one. This sample carries around 170,000 clones, roughly 70% of them seen once, and the ten largest clones take roughly 1.6%. Sequenced sample: PBMCs. These receptors were taken from a girl aged 10 to 17 in good health and CMV-seronegative.

The chain combines TRBV11-2 with TRBJ1-6; 11 nucleotides agree with TRBD1. The CDR3 has 19 residues. CDR1 is SGHAT, CDR2 FQNNGV, per germline. J was trimmed by 5 bases and V by 2 bases; bases with no gene match: 11. CDR3 residues: CASSLFRDRGYSNNSPLHF. For the CDR3, the DNA is TGTGCCAGCAGCTTATTCCGGGACAGGGGGTATAGTAATAATTCACCCCTCCACTTT.

In regard to this clone: At one end, the junction sequence differs from germline, possibly due to a read error. The chain is built from TRBV6-6 and TRBJ2-5; no clear D gene. The CDR3 length is 14 residues. The germline V gene has CDR1 MNHNY and CDR2 SVGAGI (reference sequence). The CDR3 loop reads CASSYSLTQEAQYF. The CDR3, as DNA: TGTGCCAGCAGTTATAGTTTGACCCAAGAGGCCCAGTACTTC.

The genes are TRBV6-6 and TRBJ2-2, with TRBD2 matching 8 bases. V shed 11 bases, J shed 1 base, and the junction held 3 bases outside the gene matches. CDR3 length equals 13 residues. Germline-derived CDR1 and CDR2 are MNHNY and SVGAGI (reference sequence). The CDR3 bases are TGTGCCGGAAGCGGGGGGAACACCGGGGAGCTGTTTTTT. Protein sequence: CAGSGGNTGELFF.

The V and J genes are TRBV6-5 and TRBJ1-1; 8 nucleotides agree with TRBD1. J lost 3 bases, V lost 6 bases, and 6 bases had no gene match. Germline V gene sequence: CDR1 MNHEY, CDR2 SVGAGI. The CDR3 sequence is 14 residues long. CDR3 amino acids: CASSLRDRYTEAFF. For the CDR3, the DNA is TGTGCCAGCAGCCTCCGGGACAGGTACACTGAAGCTTTCTTT.

The genes are TRBV7-9 and TRBJ1-4; D uncertain. CDR3 length: 16 amino acids. The germline V gene encodes CDR1 SEHNR and CDR2 FQNEAQ (reference sequence). Trimming removed 0 bases from V and 5 bases from J, with 13 bases in between. The CDR3 bases are TGTGCCAGCAGCTTAGCGGAGGCCAGGCTAAATGAAAAACTGTTTTTT. Translated, it gives CASSLAEARLNEKLFF.

This clone came up a few times. The V gene is TRBV5-4, the J gene TRBJ2-7; D possibly corresponds to TRBD1 (6 bases). The CDR3 contains 15 residues. The germline V gene has CDR1 SGHNT and CDR2 YYREEE (reference sequence). V was clipped by 2 bases and J by 1 base, with 13 bases between them. DNA for the CDR3: TGTGCCAGCAGCTTTATGACAGGTGATTCCTACGAGCAGTACTTC. Amino acids: CASSFMTGDSYEQYF.

The chain carries TRBV5-1 and TRBJ2-7, with 11 bases lining up with TRBD1. V was clipped by 4 bases and J by 6 bases; unmatched bases: 6. Per the germline V gene, CDR1 is SGHRS and CDR2 is YFSETQ. The CDR3 sequence is 14 residues long. CDR3 amino acids: CASSRGGQGGEQYF. The CDR3 DNA sequence: TGCGCCAGCAGCAGGGGGGGACAGGGGGGCGAGCAGTACTTC.

The chain links TRBV19 to TRBJ1-1; the D gene is possibly TRBD1 (5 bases). V lost 0 bases and J 4 bases, leaving 9 bases between the germline ends. CDR1 and CDR2 from the germline V gene are LNHDA and SQIVND (reference sequence). The CDR3 contains 14 residues. CDR3: CASSIDDQGTEAFF. DNA of the CDR3: TGTGCCAGTAGTATAGATGATCAGGGCACTGAAGCTTTCTTT.

J is TRBJ2-7 and V is TRBV6-1; D is unresolved. CDR3 length equals 14 residues. Germline CDR1 reads MNHNS; CDR2 reads SASEGT. V lost 2 bases to trimming and J lost 3 bases, with 11 bases between them. This CDR3 reads CASSETDGRYEQYF. The CDR3 coding sequence is TGTGCCAGCAGTGAAACAGATGGGCGCTACGAGCAGTACTTC.

This chain uses TRBV5-1 with TRBJ2-1; D is unclear. CDR3 length: 15 amino acids. V gave up 0 bases and J gave up 3 bases, with 10 bases separating them. The germline V gene has CDR1 SGHRS and CDR2 YFSETQ. Here the CDR3 reads CASSLAQASYNEQFF. The DNA for the CDR3 is TGCGCCAGCAGCTTGGCCCAGGCAAGCTACAATGAGCAGTTCTTC.

V usage is TRBV29-1 and J usage is TRBJ2-2; possible D gene TRBD1, 6 bases. The CDR3 runs to 14 residues. V gave up 7 bases and J gave up 3 bases, with 15 bases separating them. Germline V gene lookup returns CDR1 SQVTM and CDR2 ANQGSEA. CDR3 DNA: TGCAGCGCAAAGAGCAGGGGAGACACCGGGGAGCTGTTTTTT. Its protein is CSAKSRGDTGELFF.

The chain employs TRBV19 and TRBJ1-5, with D possibly being TRBD1 (6 bases). The germline V and J ends were trimmed by 3 bases and 6 bases, with 15 bases remaining between them. The CDR3 spans 15 residues. Germline loops: CDR1 LNHDA, CDR2 SQIVND (reference sequence). CDR3 sequence: CASSINGQPGQPQHF. DNA of the CDR3: TGTGCCAGTAGTATTAATGGACAGCCGGGTCAGCCCCAGCATTTT.

J is TRBJ1-1 and V is TRBV19; perhaps TRBD1 as D (6 bases). Germline values: CDR1 LNHDA, CDR2 SQIVND (reference sequence). Trimming took off 4 bases at V and 2 bases at J, with 8 bases between the two ends. The CDR3 extends over 13 amino acids. The CDR3 coding sequence is TGTGCCAGTAGTAGGGACACCAACACTGAAGCTTTCTTT. Translating gives CASSRDTNTEAFF. Full variable domain (outside the CDR3, taken from reference TRBV19 and TRBJ1-1): DGGITQSPKYLFRKEGQNVTLSCEQNLNHDAMYWYRQDPGQGLRLIYYSQIVNDFQKGDIAEGYSVSREKKESFPLTVTSAQKNPTAFYLCASSRDTNTEAFFGQGTRLTVV.

The gene calls are TRBV7-3 and TRBJ2-7; tentative D call: TRBD1 (5 bases). The CDR3 loop spans 16 amino acids. Looked up from germline, CDR1 is SGHTA and CDR2 is FQGTGA. V gave up 2 bases and J gave up 2 bases, with 16 bases separating them. CDR3 loop: CASSLPGQGVAYEQYF. The CDR3 region has the DNA TGTGCCAGCAGCTTACCGGGTCAAGGGGTGGCCTACGAGCAGTACTTC.

The gene calls are TRBV18 and TRBJ2-3, with D uncertain. CDR3 size: 12 residues. Germline CDR1 and CDR2: KGHSH and LQKENI. With 4 bases removed from V and 5 bases from J, the gap between germline ends came to 7 bases. This CDR3 reads CASSLLGDTQYF. The CDR3 bases are TGTGCCAGCTCACTACTCGGAGATACGCAGTATTTT.

As to this clone: A much larger clone lies a single base off, so this may be a read error. The chain combines TRBV6-1 with TRBJ2-3; TRBD2 matches 12 bases. The CDR3 consists of 15 residues. The germline CDR1 and CDR2 sequences are MNHNS and SASEGT. Trimming took 5 bases from V and 1 from J; bases not matched to a gene: 1. The DNA of the CDR3 is TGTGCCAGCAGTCGACTAGCGGGGGGCACAGATACGCAGTATTTT. Encoded protein: CASSRLAGGTDTQYF.

The rearrangement joins TRBV4-2 to TRBJ2-5; TRBD2 matches at 8 bases. Germline CDR1 and CDR2: LGHNA and YNFKEQ. Trimming cost V 4 bases and J 5 bases; bases outside gene matches: 3. The CDR3 contains 13 residues. In DNA, the CDR3 is TGTGCCAGCAGCCTACAGCGGGGGGAGACCCAGTACTTC. Translated, it gives CASSLQRGETQYF.

The chain joins TRBV27 to TRBJ1-1, with 8 positions matching TRBD1. Trimming at V came to 7 bases and at J to 4 bases, leaving 8 bases not matched to a gene. The length of the CDR3 is 14 residues. The V gene's germline CDR1 is MNHEY and CDR2 SMNVEV (reference sequence). DNA for the CDR3: TGTGCCAGCACCAGAGGACAGGGCATCACTGAAGCTTTCTTT. Translation: CASTRGQGITEAFF.

This clone came up a few times. J is TRBJ1-2 and V is TRBV28; D ambiguous. Germline-derived CDR1 and CDR2 are MDHEN and SYDVKM. V lost 3 bases and J lost 6, with 11 bases in between. CDR3 length equals 13 residues. Written as DNA, the CDR3 is TGTGCCAGCAGTTTGTTACGGGAGCATGGCTACACCTTC. Protein product: CASSLLREHGYTF.

As regards this clone: Other DNA sequences of this sample code for an identical CDR3. The chain joins TRBV19 to TRBJ2-3, with TRBD2 matching over 8 bases. The trim removed 3 bases at V and 1 base at J, leaving 3 bases unmatched. CDR3 size: 15 residues. Germline lookup yields CDR1 LNHDA and CDR2 SQIVND (reference sequence). The CDR3 reads CASSIELAGTDTQYF. The CDR3 nucleotides read TGTGCCAGTAGTATTGAACTAGCGGGCACAGATACGCAGTATTTT.

This clone came up a few times. V usage is TRBV7-9 and J usage is TRBJ1-5; 7 nucleotides agree with TRBD1. Germline V CDR1 and CDR2: SEHNR, FQNEAQ (reference sequence). J gave up 6 bases and V 4 bases, and 6 bases lay outside the gene matches. This CDR3 contains 14 residues. The CDR3 spells CASSSTGVPQPQHF. Written as DNA, the CDR3 is TGTGCCAGCAGCTCTACAGGGGTTCCTCAGCCCCAGCATTTT.

The rearrangement links TRBV19 to TRBJ1-4, with 7 bases fitting TRBD1. With V trimmed by 3 bases and J by 8 bases, 6 bases remained unmatched. The germline CDR1 and CDR2 sequences are LNHDA and SQIVND (reference sequence). This CDR3 is 14 amino acids long. The CDR3 DNA reads TGTGCCAGTAGTATGACAGGGTCTGAAGAAAAACTGTTTTTT. Translation: CASSMTGSEEKLFF.

This rearrangement joins TRBV4-2 to TRBJ1-2, with 7 bases fitting TRBD1. Trimming removed 0 bases from V and 7 bases from J; junction bases left unmatched: 5. The CDR3 is 14 residues long. Germline lookup yields CDR1 LGHNA and CDR2 YNFKEQ. This chain's CDR3 is CASSQEGGGGGYTF. The CDR3 nucleotides are TGTGCCAGCAGCCAAGAAGGAGGGGGCGGTGGCTACACCTTC.

This clone occurred a few times. The chain combines TRBV13 with TRBJ1-4; D unclear. Germline-derived CDR1 and CDR2 are PRHDT and FYEKMQ (reference sequence). There are 12 residues in the CDR3. V lost 5 bases and J lost 10, with 11 bases in between. CDR3 DNA: TGTGCCAGCAGCCCAGGTGCTGGAAAACTGTTTTTT. Translation: CASSPGAGKLFF.

This chain uses TRBV10-2 with TRBJ1-5; 7 bases agree with TRBD1. Germline V gene data show CDR1 as WSHSY and CDR2 as SAAADI. The CDR3 is 15 amino acids. V lost 6 bases to trimming and J lost 6 bases; unmatched junction nucleotides: 11. CDR3 in amino acids: CASSPDRVWTQPQHF. DNA of the CDR3: TGCGCCAGCAGCCCCGACAGGGTCTGGACTCAGCCCCAGCATTTT.

V usage is TRBV2 and J usage is TRBJ2-1; 7 bases line up with TRBD1. This CDR3 has 11 residues. Germline CDR1 and CDR2: SNHLY and FYNNEI. Trimming cost V 5 bases and J 11 bases; bases outside gene matches: 3. CDR3 sequence (DNA): TGTGCCAGCAGTACAGGGGCCCAGCAGTTCTTC. It encodes CASSTGAQQFF.

Comment on this clone: At the DNA level, this CDR3 is encoded by other sequences in the same sample as well. This chain joins TRBV18 and TRBJ1-2, with TRBD1 matching over 7 bases. From germline, CDR1 is KGHSH and CDR2 LQKENI. This CDR3 is built from 13 residues. Trimming removed 2 bases from V and 3 bases from J; junction bases left unmatched: 0. The CDR3 sequence: CASSPDRDYGYTF. The CDR3 nucleotides are TGTGCCAGCTCACCAGACAGGGACTATGGCTACACCTTC.

The J gene is TRBJ1-2, the V gene TRBV5-1; tentatively, D is TRBD1 (5 bases). The CDR3 extends over 16 amino acids. Germline CDR1 and CDR2: SGHRS and YFSETQ. The V end was cut by 0 bases, the J end by 4 bases, with 16 bases between. In nucleotides, the CDR3 is TGCGCCAGCAGCTTGGGCCACCGCGGGACCCCCTATGGCTACACCTTC. This encodes CASSLGHRGTPYGYTF.

This clone has a handful of counts. The chain carries TRBV10-1 and TRBJ1-1, with unresolved D. With 2 bases removed from V and 7 bases from J, the gap between germline ends came to 8 bases. There are 12 residues in the CDR3. Germline CDR1 and CDR2: WNHNN and SYGVQD (reference sequence). DNA of the CDR3: TGCGCCAGCAGTGAGGTTGGAGGTGAAGCTTTCTTT. The encoded protein is CASSEVGGEAFF.